This is a list of T cell receptor beta chains from one sample in a study of T cell repertoires in cytomegalovirus infection. TCRdb itself ran the reads through MiXCR, one entry per CDR3 protein. The sample has some 800,000 distinct CDR3 sequences, about 30% seen once. No antigen has been identified for these receptors. The sample was cultured CD8+ T cells from PBMCs, taken from culture after CMV antigen stimulation. These receptors all stem from a human donor in good health (CMV status not recorded). Some clones in this sample may be carry-over from other donors' samples. Each CDR3 is given with its conserved first and last residue. D genes are given only for firm matches. A clone size is listed for some rows: how often the clone was seen (once, few, many), or a class if it is expanded.

j_gene	abundance	d_gene	v_gene	CDR3aa	CDR3nt
TRBJ1-1	few	NA	TRBV18	CASSPEPGQLEAFF	TGTGCCAGCTCACCAGAACCGGGACAATTAGAAGCTTTCTTT
TRBJ2-1	few	TRBD2	TRBV6-6	CASSYFLAGYSYNEQFF	TGTGCCAGCAGTTACTTTTTAGCGGGGTACTCCTACAATGAGCAGTTCTTC
TRBJ2-7	few	NA	TRBV5-4	CASSYGGLSYEQYF	TGTGCCAGCAGCTACGGGGGCCTATCCTACGAGCAGTACTTC
TRBJ1-5	NA	NA	TRBV2	CASSENPPGNSNQPQHF	TGTGCCAGCAGTGAAAATCCGCCAGGAAATAGCAATCAGCCCCAGCATTTT
TRBJ1-4	few	NA	TRBV2	CASKQAFNEKLFF	TGTGCATCAAAACAGGCGTTTAATGAAAAACTGTTTTTT
TRBJ1-6	NA	NA	TRBV7-9	CASTYESGRNSPLHF	TGTGCCAGCACATACGAGAGCGGACGAAATTCACCCCTCCACTTT
TRBJ2-1	NA	TRBD2	TRBV28	CASSSIRTGTSSYNEQFF	TGTGCCAGCAGTTCCATCCGAACCGGGACTAGCTCCTACAATGAGCAGTTCTTC
TRBJ2-1	few	NA	TRBV25-1	CASSAGQNNEQFF	TGTGCCAGCAGTGCGGGACAAAACAATGAGCAGTTCTTC
TRBJ1-1	NA	NA	TRBV7-6	CASSPRGRVGDTEAFF	TGTGCCAGCAGCCCTAGAGGTCGAGTGGGGGACACTGAAGCTTTCTTT
TRBJ2-1	few	TRBD2	TRBV5-4	CASSLESLAGWNEQFF	TGTGCCAGCAGCTTGGAATCACTAGCGGGGTGGAATGAGCAGTTCTTC
TRBJ2-7	few	TRBD1	TRBV27	CASSLGTGRLEQYF	TGTGCCAGCAGTTTAGGGACAGGGAGGCTCGAGCAGTACTTC
TRBJ1-4	NA	NA	TRBV20-1	CSARNLNMDEKLFF	TGCAGTGCTAGAAACCTCAATATGGATGAAAAACTGTTTTTT
TRBJ2-3	NA	NA	TRBV7-9	CASSPPRGGGPPDTQYF	TGTGCCAGCAGCCCCCCAAGGGGGGGGGGGCCCCCAGATACGCAGTATTTT
TRBJ1-2	NA	NA	TRBV5-6	CASSGGTENYGYTF	TGTGCCAGCAGCGGAGGGACGGAGAACTATGGCTACACCTTC
TRBJ1-5	NA	NA	TRBV27	CASSPGASAHQPQHF	TGTGCCAGCAGTCCAGGGGCCTCGGCCCACCAGCCCCAGCATTTT
TRBJ1-4	many	NA	TRBV7-2	CASSWSDKSNEKLFF	TGTGCCAGCAGCTGGTCGGACAAGAGTAATGAAAAACTGTTTTTT
TRBJ2-3	NA	NA	TRBV7-9	CASSLPPKAGMDTQYF	TGTGCCAGCAGCTTACCCCCAAAAGCGGGTATGGATACGCAGTATTTT
TRBJ2-3	few	TRBD1	TRBV3-1	CASSQEGQGIDTQYF	TGTGCCAGCAGCCAAGAAGGACAGGGGATAGATACGCAGTATTTT
TRBJ2-1	few	TRBD2	TRBV4-2	CASSQDGERGNNEQFF	TGTGCCAGCAGCCAAGATGGCGAGCGGGGGAACAATGAGCAGTTCTTC
TRBJ2-7	many	NA	TRBV4-1	CASSGASYEQYF	TGCGCCAGCAGCGGAGCTTCCTACGAGCAGTACTTC
TRBJ2-6	NA	NA	TRBV19	CASSIGSGANVLTF	TGTGCCAGTAGTATCGGCTCTGGGGCCAACGTCCTGACTTTC
TRBJ1-4	NA	NA	TRBV4-1	CASSQDTAGDGKKLFF	TGCGCCAGCAGCCAAGACACAGCGGGCGACGGGAAAAAACTGTTTTTT